The 20 T cell receptor beta chains below come from one sample, sequenced in a study of blood T cell repertoires in COVID-19. Sequencing used immunoSEQ multiplex PCR; TCRdb keeps in-frame clones, though not all of them. The profile covers more than 200,000 clones, with 70% to 90% appearing a single time and 2% to 2.5% taken by the ten largest. Sequencing was done on a sample of peripheral blood. The receptors shown here come from a woman between 45 and 60 years old with acute or convalescent COVID-19.

V usage is TRBV4-1 and J usage is TRBJ1-5, with no clear D. Deletions cut 2 bases from V and 2 bases from J, with 10 bases between. Germline values: CDR1 MGHRA, CDR2 YSYEKL. CDR3 length: 15 residues. As DNA, the CDR3 is TGCGCCAGCAGCCAATATGTGACTGGCAATCAGCCCCAGCATTTT. Its protein is CASSQYVTGNQPQHF.

The rearrangement links TRBV5-6 to TRBJ2-7; the D gene is possibly TRBD1 (5 bases). V was pared by 6 bases and J by 6 bases, with 13 bases between. Per the germline V gene, CDR1 is SGHDT and CDR2 is YYEEEE. The CDR3 length is 12 residues. DNA of the CDR3: TGTGCCAGCACCCGTAAAGGGGTCGAGCAGTACTTC. This codes for CASTRKGVEQYF.

This clone has a single count. The rearrangement uses TRBV5-1 and TRBJ2-7; 9 bases are shared with TRBD1. V shed 3 bases, J shed 5 bases, and the junction held 6 bases outside the gene matches. Germline V gene lookup returns CDR1 SGHRS and CDR2 YFSETQ. The CDR3 extends over 14 amino acids. CDR3 coding DNA: TGCGCCAGCAGCTCCGGACAGGGGTGGAACGAGCAGTACTTC. As protein: CASSSGQGWNEQYF.

The chain recombines TRBV3-1 (or the pseudogene TRBV3-2) with TRBJ2-5; 8 bases are a match to TRBD1. With V trimmed by 4 bases and J by 2 bases, 0 bases remained unmatched. This CDR3 region has 13 residues. The germline V gene has CDR1 LGHDT and CDR2 YNNKEL (reference sequence). The CDR3 sequence is CASSRDRQETQYF. DNA of the CDR3: TGTGCCAGCAGCCGGGACAGGCAAGAGACCCAGTACTTC.

This clone has only a few counts. V usage is TRBV19 and J usage is TRBJ1-3, with a weak D call TRBD1 (5 bases). V was trimmed by 5 bases and J by 4 bases, leaving 15 bases between them. Per the germline V gene, CDR1 is LNHDA and CDR2 is SQIVND (reference sequence). The CDR3 runs to 15 residues. The CDR3 spells CASSPTGVRGNTIYF. CDR3 DNA: TGTGCCAGTAGTCCCACGGGGGTGAGGGGAAACACCATATATTTT.

The sample holds one count of this clone. The chain joins TRBV5-1 to TRBJ2-3; 10 nucleotides line up with TRBD2. The CDR3 contains 17 residues. V was clipped by 3 bases and J by 0 bases; unmatched bases: 7. Per germline, CDR1 SGHRS and CDR2 YFSETQ. Written as DNA, the CDR3 is TGCGCCAGCAGCTCCGGACTAGCGGATACTAGCACAGATACGCAGTATTTT. It translates to CASSSGLADTSTDTQYF.

This clone was counted only a few times. The chain employs TRBV30 and TRBJ1-5, with 12 nucleotides matching TRBD1. CDR3 length: 15 amino acids. Trimming removed 3 bases from V and 6 bases from J; junction bases left unmatched: 6. The germline gives CDR1 GTSNPN, CDR2 SVGIG (reference sequence). The CDR3 bases are TGTGCCTGGAGGGGGACAGGGGGCAGTGCTCAGCCCCAGCATTTT. This gives the protein CAWRGTGGSAQPQHF.

In its sample, this clone was seen a few times. J is TRBJ1-1 and V is TRBV7-2; TRBD1 is a possible D gene (5 bases). The V end lost 4 bases, the J end lost 0 bases, and 9 bases lay between the germline ends. Germline lookup yields CDR1 SGHTA and CDR2 FQGNSA. This CDR3 is 14 amino acids long. DNA for the CDR3: TGTGCCAGCAGCTGGCGGGGGATGAACACTGAAGCTTTCTTT. As protein: CASSWRGMNTEAFF.

This clone was counted a single time. The V call is TRBV3-1 (or the pseudogene TRBV3-2), the J call TRBJ2-7, with 11 bases matching TRBD2. Germline trimming cut 1 base from V and 3 bases from J; bases unmatched to any gene: 2. CDR1 and CDR2 from the germline V gene are LGHDT and YNNKEL (reference sequence). The CDR3 length is 15 residues. This CDR3 is CASSQGLAGGYEQYF. DNA of the CDR3: TGTGCCAGCAGCCAAGGCCTAGCGGGGGGCTACGAGCAGTACTTC.

The chain uses TRBV5-1 and TRBJ1-1; no firm D call. Germline values: CDR1 SGHRS, CDR2 YFSETQ. The V end lost 4 bases, the J end lost 1 base, and 11 bases lay between the germline ends. The CDR3 consists of 14 residues. Here the CDR3 DNA reads TGCGCCAGCAGCGGGAGGTGGGAGAACACTGAAGCTTTCTTT. It is translated as CASSGRWENTEAFF.

DNA for the CDR3: TGTGCCAGCAGTGGCGGGGGGGCCAACGTCCTGACTTTC. Translating it yields CASSGGGANVLTF. This sequence joins TRBV7-6 and TRBJ2-6; weak D call: TRBD2 (5 bases). Trimming shortened V by 6 bases and J by 4 bases, and 7 bases separated the two germline ends. CDR1 SGHVS and CDR2 FNYEAQ come from the germline V gene. The length of the CDR3 is 13 residues.

The chain couples TRBV10-3 to TRBJ2-2, with 13 bases aligning to TRBD2. Germline assignment: CDR1 ENHRY and CDR2 SYGVKD. V was clipped by 10 bases and J by 3 bases; unmatched bases: 11. The CDR3 runs to 17 residues. This CDR3 reads CATRTSGSTVYTGELFF. As DNA, the CDR3 is TGTGCCACCCGGACTAGCGGGAGTACGGTATACACCGGGGAGCTGTTTTTT.

The V and J genes are TRBV3-1 (or the pseudogene TRBV3-2) and TRBJ2-7, with a tentative D call TRBD2 (5 bases). Germline V lookup: CDR1 LGHDT, CDR2 YNNKEL (reference sequence). The CDR3 has 12 amino acids. The V end was cut by 3 bases, the J end by 4 bases, with 7 bases between. This CDR3 reads CASSHLAYEQYF. CDR3 coding DNA: TGTGCCAGCAGCCATCTAGCTTACGAGCAGTACTTC.

For the CDR3, the DNA is TGCGCCAGCAGCCAAGACACTAGCTTAACCGGGGAGCTGTTTTTT. Translating it yields CASSQDTSLTGELFF. This sequence joins TRBV4-3 and TRBJ2-2, with D perhaps TRBD2 (6 bases). V was pared by 0 bases and J by 5 bases, with 10 bases between. This CDR3 has 15 amino acids. Germline V CDR1 and CDR2: LGHNA, YSLEER.

The V call is TRBV7-9, the J call TRBJ2-1; 9 bases fit TRBD2. The V and J ends lost 3 bases and 6 bases, in that order; junction bases with no gene match: 15. The germline CDR1 and CDR2 sequences are SEHNR and FQNEAQ (reference sequence). CDR3 size: 18 residues. For the CDR3, the DNA is TGTGCCAGCAGCTTCGGGACTCGCGGGAGGGGGGGTACCAATGAGCAGTTCTTC. Its protein product is CASSFGTRGRGGTNEQFF.

The CDR3: CASSGTAREDTQYF. The CDR3, as DNA: TGTGCCAGCAGCGGGACTGCCCGGGAGGATACGCAGTATTTT. The gene calls are TRBV2 and TRBJ2-3; the D gene is possibly TRBD2 (6 bases). The germline CDR1 and CDR2 sequences are SNHLY and FYNNEI. The CDR3 covers 14 residues. V was clipped by 6 bases and J by 6 bases, with 16 bases between them. Combining the CDR3 with reference TRBV2 and TRBJ2-3 gives the whole variable domain EPEVTQTPSHQVTQMGQEVILRCVPISNHLYFYWYRQILGQKVEFLVSFYNNEISEKSEIFDDQFSVERPDGSNFTLKIRSTKLEDSAMYFCASSGTAREDTQYFGPGTRLTVL.

V gene TRBV9 combines with J gene TRBJ2-1; 12 nucleotides agree with TRBD2. Looked up from germline, CDR1 is SGDLS and CDR2 is YYNGEE. V shed 6 bases and J 0 bases; nucleotides not matched to a gene: 13. The CDR3 has 19 amino acids. The chain's CDR3 is CASNSGTSGSRRSYNEQFF. CDR3 DNA: TGTGCCAGCAATTCCGGGACTAGCGGGTCCCGTCGCTCCTACAATGAGCAGTTCTTC.

V gene TRBV7-2 combines with J gene TRBJ2-1; 10 bases are shared with TRBD2. After removal of 5 bases from V and 8 bases from J, the junction contained 9 bases not matched to a gene. The CDR3 is 15 residues long. Germline V gives CDR1 SGHTA, CDR2 FQGNSA. CDR3 region: CASSLSGGARDEQFF. The CDR3 DNA sequence: TGTGCCAGCAGCCTCAGCGGGGGGGCCAGAGATGAGCAGTTCTTC.

This clone has just one count. This sequence joins TRBV27 and TRBJ1-5; 8 bases map to TRBD1. With 5 bases clipped from V and 2 bases from J, the junction kept 5 bases outside the gene matches. The CDR3 has 15 amino acids. Germline lookup yields CDR1 MNHEY and CDR2 SMNVEV (reference sequence). The CDR3 reads CASSGQTGGNQPQHF. CDR3 bases: TGTGCCAGCAGTGGCCAGACAGGGGGCAATCAGCCCCAGCATTTT.

This chain uses TRBV30 with TRBJ1-4, with 7 bases matching TRBD1. V was pared by 5 bases and J by 7 bases, with 13 bases of the junction left unmatched. CDR3 length: 15 residues. Looked up from germline, CDR1 is GTSNPN and CDR2 is SVGIG (reference sequence). CDR3 protein: CAWGSTGRGSEKLFF. CDR3 in DNA: TGTGCCTGGGGATCGACAGGGCGCGGAAGTGAAAAACTGTTTTTT. The whole variable domain, remainder taken from reference TRBV30 and TRBJ1-4, is SQTIHQWPATLVQPVGSPLSLECTVEGTSNPNLYWYRQAAGRGLQLLFYSVGIGQISSEVPQNLSASRPQDRQFILSSKKLLLSDSGFYLCAWGSTGRGSEKLFFGSGTQLSVL.